This TCR beta chain came from a study of blood T cells in healthy people across ages. The ends were cut back, 3 bases at V and 4 bases at J, with 12 bases in the middle. The germline gives CDR1 DFQATT, CDR2 SNEGSKA (reference sequence). CDR3 size: 14 residues. Primed by a sample-barcoded 5' primer and a J-beta primer mix, a second PCR proceeded for 7 to 11 cycles. TCRdb passed the 5' RACE reads through MiXCR, listing each CDR3 protein once. This table has approximately 2,000,000 distinct CDR3 sequences, roughly two fifths appearing once. The origin of this receptor is a human donor in good health. This chain connects TRBV20-1 to TRBJ2-2; D possibly corresponds to TRBD2 (6 bases). The sample consisted of blood. The CDR3 sequence is CSARGGYGTGELFF. Written as DNA, the CDR3 is TGCAGTGCTAGGGGGGGTTATGGCACCGGGGAGCTGTTTTTT.